These 16 T cell receptor beta chains were all obtained from the same sample, sequenced in a study of T cell repertoires in cytomegalovirus infection. TCRdb called the reads again in MiXCR, with one record for every CDR3 protein. The sample holds around 250,000 distinct CDR3 sequences, 15% to 20% seen once. Specimen: CD8+ T cells from PBMCs. The source of these receptors is a human donor in good health (CMV status not recorded). Some clones in this sample may be carry-over from other donors' samples.

Many counts were recorded for this clonotype. V gene TRBV20-1 combines with J gene TRBJ2-7, with 7 nucleotides matching TRBD2. This CDR3 has 13 residues. CDR1 and CDR2 (germline): DFQATT, SNEGSKA (reference sequence). V dropped 5 bases and J dropped 3; count of bases not matched to a gene: 7. CDR3 region: CSAPQGGIYEQYF. CDR3 sequence (DNA): TGCAGTGCTCCCCAGGGAGGGATCTACGAGCAGTACTTC.

This clonotype was seen only a few times. The CDR3 nucleotides read TGTGCCAGCAGTGAAGCGCCCAGCGGGCGCTCCTACGAGCAGTACTTC. Translation: CASSEAPSGRSYEQYF. The chain links TRBV2 to TRBJ2-7; D is perhaps TRBD2 (6 bases). CDR3 length equals 16 residues. The V end lost 0 bases, the J end lost 0 bases, and 12 bases lay between the germline ends. Germline CDR1 reads SNHLY; CDR2 reads FYNNEI.

This chain joins TRBV15 and TRBJ2-1; TRBD1 matches 9 bases. The CDR3 has 14 residues. Germline CDR1 reads LNHNV; CDR2 reads YYDKDF (reference sequence). V lost 5 bases and J lost 7; bases outside the gene matches: 6. As DNA, the CDR3 is TGTGCCACCAGCCCGGACAGGGGTGGGAATGAGCAGTTCTTC. Protein sequence: CATSPDRGGNEQFF.

On this clonotype itself: Sequence at one end of the junction differs from germline and may be a read error. This chain links TRBV4-1 with TRBJ2-7, with TRBD2 matching over 9 bases. Germline CDR1 and CDR2: MGHRA and YSYEKL. The CDR3 has 17 amino acids. CDR3 residues: CASSQDYTAGGPYEQYF. CDR3 nucleotide sequence: TGTGCCAGCAGCCAAGATTATACAGCGGGGGGCCCCTACGAGCAGTACTTC.

The sample holds a few counts of this clonotype. A much bigger clone sits one base away, suggesting this may be a read error. The chain carries TRBV7-9 and TRBJ1-5; no reliable D call. The V gene's germline CDR1 is SEHNR and CDR2 FQNEAQ (reference sequence). V was cut by 0 bases and J by 3 bases, with 6 bases left in between. The CDR3 has 14 amino acids. In DNA form, the CDR3 reads TGTGCCAGCAGCTTAGCAGGGTTCAATCAGCCCCAGCATTTT. It codes for CASSLAGFNQPQHF.

This clonotype was found a few times. This sequence joins TRBV5-6 and TRBJ2-5; 7 bases map to TRBD2. Germline V gives CDR1 SGHDT, CDR2 YYEEEE. This CDR3 has 15 amino acids. The V gene end was trimmed by 0 bases and the J gene end by 1 base; junction bases not matched to a gene: 3. CDR3 in DNA: TGTGCCAGCAGCTTGGGGCTAGCGGTCCAAGAGACCCAGTACTTC. As protein: CASSLGLAVQETQYF.

The V gene is TRBV28, the J gene TRBJ2-5; 15 bases are a match to TRBD2. V lost 6 bases, J lost 2 bases, and 13 bases stayed unmatched. CDR1 and CDR2 (germline): MDHEN, SYDVKM. This CDR3 comprises 19 residues. CDR3: CASRRLGGLAGGLQETQYF. The CDR3 DNA is TGTGCCAGCAGACGACTCGGGGGACTAGCGGGGGGTCTACAAGAGACCCAGTACTTC.

This clonotype was seen many times. This chain joins TRBV7-8 and TRBJ2-1; TRBD2 is a possible D gene (5 bases). Germline CDR1 reads SGHVS; CDR2 reads FQNEAQ. Trimming stripped 0 bases from V and 10 bases from J, with 16 bases between. The CDR3 consists of 15 residues. CDR3 amino acids: CASSLARSASTEQFF. The CDR3 nucleotides read TGTGCCAGCAGCTTAGCGCGATCAGCTAGCACCGAGCAGTTCTTC.

This chain joins TRBV20-1 and TRBJ2-1; D may be TRBD1 (7 bases). The CDR3 runs 16 residues. From germline, CDR1 is DFQATT and CDR2 SNEGSKA (reference sequence). Trimming removed 6 bases at V and 3 bases at J, with 21 bases between. The CDR3 spells CSAAWTGGIFYNEQFF. The CDR3, as DNA: TGCAGTGCCGCCTGGACAGGCGGGATTTTCTACAATGAGCAGTTCTTC.

In this sample, this clonotype turned up a few times. The gene calls are TRBV19 and TRBJ1-2, with D perhaps TRBD1 (5 bases). The V end was cut by 7 bases, the J end by 8 bases, with 11 bases between. The CDR3 spans 11 residues. Germline V gene lookup returns CDR1 LNHDA and CDR2 SQIVND (reference sequence). The CDR3 DNA is TGTGCCAGTAATCAGGGCGAGGGCTACACCTTC. This gives the protein CASNQGEGYTF.

This clonotype was detected a few times. The chain uses TRBV11-2 and TRBJ1-6, with no clear D. The CDR3 is 16 amino acids. The V end was cut by 5 bases, the J end by 0 bases, with 11 bases between. Germline assignment: CDR1 SGHAT and CDR2 FQNNGV. In DNA, the CDR3 is TGTGCCAGCAGCCTCAGGCCGAGCTCCTATAATTCACCCCTCCACTTT. Protein: CASSLRPSSYNSPLHF.

This clonotype was detected a few times. This chain joins TRBV2 and TRBJ1-2; D is unclear. V shed 0 bases and J shed 2 bases, with 7 bases lying between them. The CDR3 has 14 residues. Germline values: CDR1 SNHLY, CDR2 FYNNEI. In DNA, the CDR3 is TGTGCCAGCAGTGAAGCGCGGGGAAACTATGGCTACACCTTC. Translation gives CASSEARGNYGYTF. Complete variable domain (other parts from reference TRBV2 and TRBJ1-2): EPEVTQTPSHQVTQMGQEVILRCVPISNHLYFYWYRQILGQKVEFLVSFYNNEISEKSEIFDDQFSVERPDGSNFTLKIRSTKLEDSAMYFCASSEARGNYGYTFGSGTRLTVV.

This clonotype was picked up one time. The chain combines TRBV2 with TRBJ1-6, with D hard to call. Germline-derived CDR1 and CDR2 are SNHLY and FYNNEI. This CDR3 is 14 amino acids long. V was trimmed by 5 bases and J by 8 bases, leaving 13 bases between them. This chain's CDR3 is CASSRLNQDSPLHF. The DNA for the CDR3 is TGTGCCAGCAGTCGCCTAAACCAGGATTCACCCCTCCACTTT. The full variable domain, rest sourced from reference TRBV2 and TRBJ1-6, is EPEVTQTPSHQVTQMGQEVILRCVPISNHLYFYWYRQILGQKVEFLVSFYNNEISEKSEIFDDQFSVERPDGSNFTLKIRSTKLEDSAMYFCASSRLNQDSPLHFGNGTRLTVT.

This sequence joins TRBV7-3 and TRBJ1-2; no reliable D call. Germline CDR1 and CDR2: SGHTA and FQGTGA. This CDR3 contains 16 residues. Trimming took 5 bases from V and 8 from J, leaving 24 bases between them. The CDR3 loop reads CASSPDPGPGFEGYTF. DNA of the CDR3: TGTGCCAGCAGCCCCGACCCCGGCCCTGGGTTTGAGGGCTACACCTTC.

This clonotype showed up many times. The chain links TRBV27 to TRBJ1-1; no clear D. Per the germline V gene, CDR1 is MNHEY and CDR2 is SMNVEV (reference sequence). The CDR3 sequence is 13 residues long. Deletions cut 1 base from V and 5 bases from J, with 8 bases between. Written as DNA, the CDR3 is TGTGCCAGCAGTTTATATGCCTCAACTGAAGCTTTCTTT. The encoded protein is CASSLYASTEAFF.

This clonotype showed up many times. The rearrangement joins TRBV10-3 to TRBJ2-2; the D gene is possibly TRBD1 (5 bases). Germline V gene lookup returns CDR1 ENHRY and CDR2 SYGVKD. CDR3 length: 15 amino acids. The V end was cut by 4 bases, the J end by 3 bases, with 12 bases between. The DNA for the CDR3 is TGTGCCATCAGTGTTGGGGCCCAGGACACCGGGGAGCTGTTTTTT. It codes for CAISVGAQDTGELFF.